This T cell receptor (beta chain) is from a study of shared clonotypes between healthy human individuals. Note on this clone: Antigen: not known.

The CDR3 extends over 15 amino acids. Looked up from germline, CDR1 is SGDLS and CDR2 is YYNGEE. V was trimmed by 6 bases and J by 4 bases, leaving 17 bases between them. Regarding the study as a whole: The donor pool, a small one, limited the genetic and exposure-history diversity represented.

The naive CD8 population came from CD45RO-negative cells selected for CCR7, without terminally differentiated effector memory CD45RA+ cells. TCRdb's copy holds only in-frame clones and misses some; the assay was immunoSEQ multiplex PCR. Counted here are hundreds of thousands of clones, 85% to 95% occurring once; the ten biggest clones make up more than 20%. V usage is TRBV9 and J usage is TRBJ2-1, with D perhaps matching TRBD1 or TRBD2 (7 bases each). Sequencing was carried out using naive CD8+ T cells sorted from blood. The sequence came from a young man in good health. The CDR3 DNA follows: TGTGCCAGCACCCAGGGGGAGGGATCATACAATGAGCAGTTCTTC. Its translation: CASTQGEGSYNEQFF.